These 15 T cell receptor beta chains were all obtained from the same sample, sequenced in a study of T cells in Graves' hyperthyroidism and ophthalmopathy. Amplification yielded TCR beta CDR3 regions, with RNA transcripts as the source. The primer set for the first-round RT-PCR of the TCR CDR3 was HTBI. One entry per CDR3 protein results from TCRdb running MiXCR on the multiplex PCR reads. There are about 770,000 distinct CDR3 sequences in the sample; roughly a sixth occur only once, and over 15% lies in the top ten. Sequencing was done on a sample of blood. The receptors were gathered from a woman aged 45-60 years with Graves' hyperthyroidism that later progressed to Graves' ophthalmopathy.

This chain uses TRBV7-9 with TRBJ1-4; D is possibly TRBD1 (6 bases). Trimming left V 4 bases short and J 0 bases short, with 12 bases between. CDR3 size: 16 residues. Germline V gene data show CDR1 as SEHNR and CDR2 as FQNEAQ (reference sequence). The DNA of the CDR3 is TGTGCCAGCAGCTCCGGACAGCTTGCAACTAATGAAAAACTGTTTTTT. Its translation: CASSSGQLATNEKLFF.

This clonotype was counted between two and nine times. This sequence joins TRBV5-4 and TRBJ1-2; D remains ambiguous. Germline CDR1 reads SGHNT; CDR2 reads YYREEE (reference sequence). There are 13 residues in the CDR3. V lost 0 bases, J lost 8 bases, and 11 bases lay in between. The CDR3 DNA sequence: TGTGCCAGCAGCTTGGCCGGGCAGGACGGCTACACCTTC. Amino acids: CASSLAGQDGYTF.

This clonotype was picked up a small number of times. The CDR3 spells CASKNNGGVNTEAFF. The CDR3 DNA reads TGTGCCAGTAAGAATAACGGGGGCGTGAACACTGAAGCTTTCTTT. This chain connects TRBV19 to TRBJ1-1; D might be TRBD1 (6 bases). Deletions cut 7 bases from V and 0 bases from J, with 15 bases between. This CDR3 region has 15 residues. Per germline, CDR1 LNHDA and CDR2 SQIVND (reference sequence).

For this clonotype: At one end the junction does not follow the germline gene, possibly because of a read error. The chain is built from TRBV19 and TRBJ2-7; D not resolved. Germline lookup yields CDR1 LNHDA and CDR2 SQIVND (reference sequence). The CDR3 sequence is 15 residues long. CDR3 in amino acids: CASSTVGLSGHEQHF. The CDR3 nucleotides are TGTGCCAGTAGTACCGTAGGCCTGTCTGGGCACGAGCAGCACTTC.

Only a few counts were recorded for this clonotype. The conserved closing phenylalanine or tryptophan is absent in this CDR3, likely reflecting a read error. V gene TRBV28 combines with J gene TRBJ2-3, with TRBD1 matching over 7 bases. CDR1 and CDR2 from the germline V gene are MDHEN and SYDVKM. V was clipped by 1 base and J by 2 bases; unmatched bases: 9. This CDR3 region has 17 residues. CDR3 loop: CASSLLPPGQHTDTQYS. The CDR3 coding sequence is TGTGCCAGCAGTTTATTACCCCCGGGACAGCACACAGATACGCAGTATTCT.

This clonotype was seen a handful of times. The junction does not match germline at one end; this may be a read error. The J gene is TRBJ2-2, the V gene TRBV6-2 or TRBV6-3; 8 bases line up with TRBD1. This CDR3 comprises 17 residues. In germline, CDR1 is MNHEY, CDR2 SVGEGT. Written as DNA, the CDR3 is TGTGCCAGCAGTGCCTCCCCGGACAGGGCTTACACCGGGGGGCTGTTTTTT. This gives the protein CASSASPDRAYTGGLFF.

The DNA for the CDR3 is TGTGCCAGTAGTATATCGGGGACGGAGACCCAGTACTTC. This encodes CASSISGTETQYF. The chain is built from TRBV19 and TRBJ2-5; D is possibly TRBD1 or TRBD2 (5 bases each). Germline loops: CDR1 LNHDA, CDR2 SQIVND (reference sequence). The V end lost 2 bases, the J end lost 5 bases, and 9 bases lay between the germline ends. The CDR3 has 13 residues.

This chain connects TRBV5-5 to TRBJ2-4, with D possibly TRBD2 on 6 matching bases. Germline V gene lookup returns CDR1 SGHKS and CDR2 YYEKEE (reference sequence). This CDR3 has 13 amino acids. The ends were cut back, 4 bases at V and 7 bases at J, with 12 bases in the middle. The CDR3 bases are TGTGCCAGCAGCCCCCAGGGAGGCAACATTCAGTACTTC. This encodes CASSPQGGNIQYF.

The rearrangement joins TRBV6-2 or TRBV6-3 to TRBJ2-2, with 7 bases fitting TRBD2. The CDR3 extends over 15 amino acids. With V trimmed by 6 bases and J by 3 bases, 7 bases remained unmatched. Germline V gene sequence: CDR1 MNHEY, CDR2 SVGEGT. CDR3 coding DNA: TGTGCCAGCAGCTCCGGGACTACCTACACCGGGGAGCTGTTTTTT. This codes for CASSSGTTYTGELFF.

This clonotype has a count of ten or more. CDR3 sequence reads: CASSMPPGHGNSPLHF. In DNA form, the CDR3 reads TGTGCCAGCAGCATGCCCCCGGGACACGGGAATTCACCCCTCCACTTT. This chain uses TRBV11-2 with TRBJ1-6, with D possibly TRBD1 on 6 matching bases. Trimming pared 5 bases from V and 7 bases from J, leaving 18 bases between. The CDR3 length is 16 residues. Germline loops: CDR1 SGHAT, CDR2 FQNNGV.

The chain's CDR3 is CASSRGQGVVSGYTF. The CDR3, as DNA: TGTGCCAGCAGCCGAGGACAGGGCGTAGTGAGCGGCTACACCTTC. V is TRBV7-8 and J is TRBJ1-2, with 8 bases that match TRBD1. Germline-derived CDR1 and CDR2 are SGHVS and FQNEAQ. CDR3 size: 15 residues. Trimming at V came to 5 bases and at J to 8 bases, leaving 13 bases not matched to a gene.

This clonotype was recorded many times. V gene TRBV7-3 combines with J gene TRBJ1-1; a weak D match, TRBD1 (6 bases). Trimming cost V 5 bases and J 3 bases, with 16 bases left between them. The CDR3 loop spans 15 amino acids. The germline CDR1 and CDR2 sequences are SGHTA and FQGTGA. The CDR3 here is CASSPEGGEYTEAFF. The CDR3 nucleotides are TGTGCCAGCAGCCCAGAGGGGGGCGAGTACACTGAAGCTTTCTTT.

This clonotype was seen only a few times. The chain uses TRBV15 and TRBJ2-7; 7 nucleotides line up with TRBD1. Germline V gene data show CDR1 as LNHNV and CDR2 as YYDKDF (reference sequence). The CDR3 has 15 residues. The V segment lost 5 bases and the J segment 1 base; nucleotides outside the gene matches: 8. The CDR3 DNA reads as TGTGCCACCAGCGAGAGCAGGGGGAATTCCTACGAGCAGTACTTC. Protein product: CATSESRGNSYEQYF.

This chain links TRBV12-3 or TRBV12-4 with TRBJ1-2, with a weak D call TRBD1 (6 bases). Trimming removed 6 bases at V and 9 bases at J, with 20 bases between. The CDR3 runs to 14 residues. The CDR3 nucleotides are TGTGCCAGCAGCAGGGGACTCCACTTATCCAGCTACACCTTC. It translates to CASSRGLHLSSYTF.

This clonotype was found many times. The chain has TRBV4-1 and TRBJ1-1; unclear D gene. The CDR3 length is 19 residues. The germline V and J ends were trimmed by 4 bases and 6 bases, with 30 bases remaining between them. The germline gives CDR1 MGHRA, CDR2 YSYEKL. The CDR3 DNA sequence: TGCGCCAGCAGCCCTAATTTAAGGTCCAGGAGGACGAGCGACCCTGAAGCTTTCTTT. Translation: CASSPNLRSRRTSDPEAFF.